The rows below give T cell receptor beta chains drawn from one sample of a study of blood T cell repertoires in COVID-19. This table comes from immunoSEQ multiplex PCR, and its TCRdb copy is limited to in-frame clones, with some not included. The sample lists 250,000 to 350,000 clones; around 87% were seen once. The sample taken for sequencing was PBMCs or T cells enriched from blood (not recorded which). Receptors were obtained from a woman in her 30s who had recovered from COVID-19. Both conserved end residues are part of each CDR3. Fields, in order: D gene, clone size, J gene, V gene, CDR3 DNA, CDR3 protein. The D gene is left open where the match is weak. Clone size is stated in some rows and not others, as once, few, many or a class when expanded.

- | - | TRBJ1-2 | TRBV4-1 | TGCGCCAGCAGCCAAGATATCCAGTCTAACTATGGCTACACCTTC | CASSQDIQSNYGYTF
- | - | TRBJ1-3 | TRBV27 | TGTGCCAGCAGTTTAGGGGGGGCGTCTGGAAACACCATATATTTT | CASSLGGASGNTIYF
- | once | TRBJ1-2 | TRBV12-3/TRBV12-4 | TGTGCCAGCGGGCTCAACTATGGCTACACCTTC | CASGLNYGYTF
- | - | TRBJ2-1 | TRBV24-1 | TGTGCCACCAGTGATTTTACAGCTTACAATGAGCAGTTCTTC | CATSDFTAYNEQFF
- | - | TRBJ2-5 | TRBV7-2 | TGTGCCAGCAGCCCCCGTGAGACCCAGTACTTC | CASSPRETQYF
TRBD2 | - | TRBJ2-5 | TRBV9 | TGTGCCAGCACCCGCGGGGGGTCCAAAGAGACCCAGTACTTC | CASTRGGSKETQYF
- | - | TRBJ1-5 | TRBV15 | TGTGCCACCAGCAGTGACAGAAAGCAGCCCCAGCATTTT | CATSSDRKQPQHF
TRBD1 | once | TRBJ1-1 | TRBV19 | TGTGCCAGTAGTGGGACAGGGGGCCCCCGAGGGGCTGAAGCTTTCTTT | CASSGTGGPRGAEAFF
- | - | TRBJ1-2 | TRBV9 | TGTGCCAGCAGCCCAATAGGGGGGGCTCACTATGGCTACACCTTC | CASSPIGGAHYGYTF
TRBD2 | - | TRBJ2-5 | TRBV2 | TGTGCCAGGGGGCAGGCTAGCGGTGAGACCCAGTACTTC | CARGQASGETQYF
- | - | TRBJ1-6 | TRBV6-5 | TGTGCCAGCAGTTCCTCCAGGGTGGGTTCACCCCTCCACTTT | CASSSSRVGSPLHF
TRBD2 | - | TRBJ2-7 | TRBV3-1/TRBV3-2 | TGTGCCAGCAGCCAAGTAGGGGGACTAGGGTACGAGCAGTACTTC | CASSQVGGLGYEQYF
TRBD2 | once | TRBJ2-3 | TRBV5-4 | TGTGCCAGCAGCTTGGAGGGCGGGGGGCTAGATACGCAGTATTTT | CASSLEGGGLDTQYF
- | once | TRBJ2-1 | TRBV3-1/TRBV3-2 | TGTGCCAGCAGCCAATTGACAGGCGAGCAGTTCTTC | CASSQLTGEQFF
TRBD1 | - | TRBJ1-1 | TRBV13 | TGTGCCAGCAGCTTCGACAGGGGGAACACTGAAGCTTTCTTT | CASSFDRGNTEAFF
- | - | TRBJ1-6 | TRBV11-2 | TGTGCCAGCAGCTACGCGGGGGGGATGTATTCACCCCTCCACTTT | CASSYAGGMYSPLHF
- | - | TRBJ1-2 | TRBV30 | TGTGCCTGGGTTCGTCCAGGGGACTATGGCTACACCTTC | CAWVRPGDYGYTF
- | - | TRBJ2-7 | TRBV4-1 | TGCGCCAGCAGCCTTGGGGGGGGCCCCTCCTACGAGCAGTACTTC | CASSLGGGPSYEQYF
- | - | TRBJ2-2 | TRBV7-3 | TGTGCCAGCAGCTTAATGGGGAGCCGGGAGCTGTTTTTT | CASSLMGSRELFF
- | - | TRBJ1-5 | TRBV10-3 | TGTGCCATCAGTACAGGGTTTAGACAGCCCCAGCATTTT | CAISTGFRQPQHF
- | - | TRBJ1-2 | TRBV20-1 | TGCAGTGCCCTTGCGAGGGGCTACACCTTC | CSALARGYTF
- | - | TRBJ1-1 | TRBV29-1 | TGCAGCGTTCTCCCTACGATTAGTGGCACTGAAGCTTTCTTT | CSVLPTISGTEAFF
TRBD2 | - | TRBJ2-3 | TRBV28 | TGTGCCAGCAGTTTCCTACTAGCGGGGGGAGCAGATACGCAGTATTTT | CASSFLLAGGADTQYF
TRBD1 | - | TRBJ2-1 | TRBV24-1 | TGTGCCACTGGGACAGAAGCCTACAATGAGCAGTTCTTC | CATGTEAYNEQFF
TRBD1 | - | TRBJ1-2 | TRBV6-1 | TGTGCCAGCAGTGAAGCGACAGGGCCCCTGAGTAGGGGCTACACCTTC | CASSEATGPLSRGYTF
TRBD2 | - | TRBJ2-1 | TRBV7-9 | TGTGCCAGCAGCTTAGCCCAAGCGGGGGGGAATGAGCAGTTCTTC | CASSLAQAGGNEQFF
- | - | TRBJ1-5 | TRBV4-2 | TGTGCCAGCAGCCAAGAAAAGGGCAGGGATCAGCCCCAGCATTTT | CASSQEKGRDQPQHF
TRBD1 | - | TRBJ1-1 | TRBV5-1 | TGCGCCAGCAGCGGGGGACAGATGAACACTGAAGCTTTCTTT | CASSGGQMNTEAFF
TRBD1 | few | TRBJ1-2 | TRBV6-6 | TGTGCCGTCCGGGACAGTATCCTGGATGGCTACACCTTC | CAVRDSILDGYTF
TRBD1 | - | TRBJ1-4 | TRBV9 | TGTGCCAGCAGCCCGTTTCCCCAGGGGGCGGTCACTAATGAAAAACTGTTTTTT | CASSPFPQGAVTNEKLFF
- | - | TRBJ1-4 | TRBV10-3 | TGTGCCATCAGTTCGGACAGTGCAACTAATGAAAAACTGTTTTTT | CAISSDSATNEKLFF
- | - | TRBJ2-5 | TRBV4-1 | TGCGCCAGCAGCCTAGAACCCCCCACAGGATCGCAAGAGACCCAGTACTTC | CASSLEPPTGSQETQYF
TRBD1 | - | TRBJ2-5 | TRBV5-6 | TGTGCCAGCAGCTTGGGACAGGGTTTCGTGGGGCAAGAGACCCAGTACTTC | CASSLGQGFVGQETQYF
- | - | TRBJ1-1 | TRBV20-1 | TGCAGTGCTAGGGAGCTGGAAGCTTTCTTT | CSARELEAFF
TRBD2 | - | TRBJ2-3 | TRBV10-3 | TGTGCCATTGGGACTACCCAGGGTGAAGATACGCAGTATTTT | CAIGTTQGEDTQYF
- | - | TRBJ1-6 | TRBV7-2 | TGTGCCAGCAGCCGCGCACACAGCGGAAATTCACCCCTCCACTTT | CASSRAHSGNSPLHF
TRBD1 | - | TRBJ1-2 | TRBV29-1 | TGCAGCGTTGACAAGTTGACAGGGGGTGGCTATGGCTACACCTTC | CSVDKLTGGGYGYTF
- | - | TRBJ2-1 | TRBV2 | TGTGCCAGCAGTGAGGCCTTTCAGGAGCGGCGGAATGAGCAGTTCTTC | CASSEAFQERRNEQFF
TRBD2 | - | TRBJ2-5 | TRBV5-1 | TGCGCCAGCACTCTGCGGGGGGGCCGTCTCCCCAGAGAGACCCAGTACTTC | CASTLRGGRLPRETQYF
- | - | TRBJ1-2 | TRBV2 | TGTGCCAGCAGTGAACTGGCCAGGGGAGTCGGCTACACCTTC | CASSELARGVGYTF